This T cell receptor beta chain came from a study of OX40 agonist ivuxolimab in advanced cancers. Study outcomes and limitations: Patients who responded partially at 0.1-3.0 mg/kg showed clonal expansion ranking among the lowest.

About this clone: Its target is not known.

Per the germline V gene, CDR1 is SGHKS and CDR2 is YYEKEE (reference sequence). The ends were cut back, 5 bases at V and 2 bases at J, with 5 bases in the middle. The CDR3 consists of 11 residues. The protocol was immunoSEQ multiplex PCR, while the TCRdb copy is restricted to in-frame clones and leaves out a portion. This sample has 63,000 or so clones, with 70% to 90% found just once. This sequence originates from an adult with an advanced solid tumor such as melanoma, head and neck, liver or kidney cancer. This specimen consisted of CD4+ or CD8+ T cells sorted from blood, obtained in a trial of the OX40 agonist ivuxolimab. The chain uses TRBV5-5 and TRBJ2-7; the D is unclear. CDR3 loop: CASSRTYEQYF. CDR3 DNA: TGTGCCAGCAGTCGGACCTACGAGCAGTACTTC.